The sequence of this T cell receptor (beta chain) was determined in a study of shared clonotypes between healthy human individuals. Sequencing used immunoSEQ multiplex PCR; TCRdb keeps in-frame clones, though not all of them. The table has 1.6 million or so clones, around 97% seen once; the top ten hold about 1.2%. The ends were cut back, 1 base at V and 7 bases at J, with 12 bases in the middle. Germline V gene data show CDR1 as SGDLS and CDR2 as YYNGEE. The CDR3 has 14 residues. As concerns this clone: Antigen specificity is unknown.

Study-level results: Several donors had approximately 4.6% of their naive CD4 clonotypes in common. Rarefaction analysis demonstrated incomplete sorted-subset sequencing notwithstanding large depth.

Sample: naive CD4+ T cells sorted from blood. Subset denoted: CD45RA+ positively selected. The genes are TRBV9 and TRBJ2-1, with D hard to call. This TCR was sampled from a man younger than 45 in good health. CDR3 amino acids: CASSVMIGLNEQFF. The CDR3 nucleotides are TGTGCCAGCAGCGTAATGATAGGGTTGAATGAGCAGTTCTTC.